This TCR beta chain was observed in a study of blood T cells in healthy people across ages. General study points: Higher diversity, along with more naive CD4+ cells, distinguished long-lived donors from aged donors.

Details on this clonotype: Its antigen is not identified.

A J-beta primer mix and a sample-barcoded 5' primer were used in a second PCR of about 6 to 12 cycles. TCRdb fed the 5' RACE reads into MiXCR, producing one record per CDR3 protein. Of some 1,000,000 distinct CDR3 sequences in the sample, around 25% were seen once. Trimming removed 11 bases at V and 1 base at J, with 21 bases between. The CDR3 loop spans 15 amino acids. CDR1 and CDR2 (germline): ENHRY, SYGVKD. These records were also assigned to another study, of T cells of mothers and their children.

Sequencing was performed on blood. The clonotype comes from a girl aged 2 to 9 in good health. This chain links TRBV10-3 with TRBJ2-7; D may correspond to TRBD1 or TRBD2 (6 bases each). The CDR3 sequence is CAPGGRRGVSYEQYF. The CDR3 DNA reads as TGTGCCCCCGGCGGTCGGAGGGGGGTTTCCTACGAGCAGTACTTC.